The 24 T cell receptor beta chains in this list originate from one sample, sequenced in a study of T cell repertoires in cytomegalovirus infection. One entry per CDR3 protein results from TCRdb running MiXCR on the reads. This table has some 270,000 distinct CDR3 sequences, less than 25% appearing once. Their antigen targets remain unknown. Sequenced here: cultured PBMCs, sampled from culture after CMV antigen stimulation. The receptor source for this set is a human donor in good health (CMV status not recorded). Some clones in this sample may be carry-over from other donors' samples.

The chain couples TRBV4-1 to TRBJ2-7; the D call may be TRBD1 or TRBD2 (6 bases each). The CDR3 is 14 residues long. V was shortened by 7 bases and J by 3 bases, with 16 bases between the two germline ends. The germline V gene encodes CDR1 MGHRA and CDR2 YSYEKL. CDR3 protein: CASNRGRDNYEQYF. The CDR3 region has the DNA TGCGCCAGCAATCGGGGGCGGGACAACTACGAGCAGTACTTC.

The CDR3 DNA reads as TGTGCCAGCAGCTTTGATTATCAGCCCCAGCATTTT. As protein: CASSFDYQPQHF. The J gene is TRBJ1-5, the V gene TRBV7-9, with unresolved D. CDR3 length: 12 residues. V lost 3 bases, J lost 5 bases, and 5 bases lay in between. The V gene's germline CDR1 is SEHNR and CDR2 FQNEAQ (reference sequence).

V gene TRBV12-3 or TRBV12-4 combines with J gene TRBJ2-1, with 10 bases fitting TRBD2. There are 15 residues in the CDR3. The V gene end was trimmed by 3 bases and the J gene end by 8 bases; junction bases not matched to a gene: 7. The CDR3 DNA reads TGTGCCAGCAGTTTCTTCCAGCGGGAGGGGGATGAGCAGTTCTTC. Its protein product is CASSFFQREGDEQFF.

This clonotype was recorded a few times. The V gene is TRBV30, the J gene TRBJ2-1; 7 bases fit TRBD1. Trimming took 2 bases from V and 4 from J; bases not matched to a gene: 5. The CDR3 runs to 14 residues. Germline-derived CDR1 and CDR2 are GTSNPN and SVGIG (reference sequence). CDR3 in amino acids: CAWSRSGGYNEQFF. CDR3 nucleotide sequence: TGTGCCTGGAGTCGGTCAGGGGGTTACAATGAGCAGTTCTTC. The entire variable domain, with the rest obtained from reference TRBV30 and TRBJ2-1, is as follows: SQTIHQWPATLVQPVGSPLSLECTVEGTSNPNLYWYRQAAGRGLQLLFYSVGIGQISSEVPQNLSASRPQDRQFILSSKKLLLSDSGFYLCAWSRSGGYNEQFFGPGTRLTVL.

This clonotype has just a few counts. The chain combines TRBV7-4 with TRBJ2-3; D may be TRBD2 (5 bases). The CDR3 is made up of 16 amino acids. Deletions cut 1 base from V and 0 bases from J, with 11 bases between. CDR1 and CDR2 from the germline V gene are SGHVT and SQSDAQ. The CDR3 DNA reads TGTGCCAGCAGCTTAGGAGCGGCAACTAGCACAGATACGCAGTATTTT. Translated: CASSLGAATSTDTQYF.

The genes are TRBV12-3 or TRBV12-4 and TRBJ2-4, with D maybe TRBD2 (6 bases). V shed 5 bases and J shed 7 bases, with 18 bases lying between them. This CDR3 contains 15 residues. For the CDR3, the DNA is TGTGCCAGCAGTACCCTCGGTCGTGGAGGGAACATTCAGTACTTC. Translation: CASSTLGRGGNIQYF.

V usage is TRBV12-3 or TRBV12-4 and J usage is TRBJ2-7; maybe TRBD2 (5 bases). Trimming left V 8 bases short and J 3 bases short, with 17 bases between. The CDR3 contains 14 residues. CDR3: CASGLRGSLYEQYF. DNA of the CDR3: TGTGCCAGCGGACTTAGAGGGAGCCTCTACGAGCAGTACTTC.

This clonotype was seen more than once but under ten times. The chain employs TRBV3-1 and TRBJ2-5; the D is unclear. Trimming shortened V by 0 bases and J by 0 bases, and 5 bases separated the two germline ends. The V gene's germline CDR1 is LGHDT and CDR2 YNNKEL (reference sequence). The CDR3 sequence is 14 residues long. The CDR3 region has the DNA TGTGCCAGCAGCCAAGAGAACTACCAAGAGACCCAGTACTTC. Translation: CASSQENYQETQYF.

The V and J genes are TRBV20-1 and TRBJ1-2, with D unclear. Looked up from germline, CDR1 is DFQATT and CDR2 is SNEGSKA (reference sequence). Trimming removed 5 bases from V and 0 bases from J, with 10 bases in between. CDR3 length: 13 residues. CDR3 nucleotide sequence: TGCAGTGCTCCCCTTCAGCCTAACTATGGCTACACCTTC. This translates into CSAPLQPNYGYTF.

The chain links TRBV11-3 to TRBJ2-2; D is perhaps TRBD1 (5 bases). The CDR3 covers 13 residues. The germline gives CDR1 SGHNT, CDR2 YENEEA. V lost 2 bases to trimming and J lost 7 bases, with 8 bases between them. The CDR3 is CASSLSGIGELFF. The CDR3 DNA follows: TGTGCCAGCAGCTTATCAGGGATCGGGGAGCTGTTTTTT.

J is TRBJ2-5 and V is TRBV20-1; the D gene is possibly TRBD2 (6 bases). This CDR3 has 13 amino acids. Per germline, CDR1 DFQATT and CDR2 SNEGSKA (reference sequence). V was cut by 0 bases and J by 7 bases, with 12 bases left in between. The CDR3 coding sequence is TGCAGTGCTAGAGAAGGAGGGTGGGGGACCCAGTACTTC. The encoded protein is CSAREGGWGTQYF.

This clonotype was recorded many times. CDR3 sequence reads: CASSRTSGDTDTQYF. The CDR3 DNA follows: TGTGCCAGCAGCCGGACTAGCGGGGACACAGATACGCAGTATTTT. This sequence joins TRBV7-8 and TRBJ2-3; 12 bases match TRBD2. Per germline, CDR1 SGHVS and CDR2 FQNEAQ. The V gene end was trimmed by 5 bases and the J gene end by 2 bases; junction bases not matched to a gene: 2. CDR3 length: 15 amino acids.

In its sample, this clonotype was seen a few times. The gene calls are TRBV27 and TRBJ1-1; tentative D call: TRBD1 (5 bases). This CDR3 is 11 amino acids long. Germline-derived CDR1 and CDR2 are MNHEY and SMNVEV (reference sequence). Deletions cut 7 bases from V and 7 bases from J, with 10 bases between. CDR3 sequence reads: CASTGGFEAFF. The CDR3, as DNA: TGTGCCAGCACCGGGGGATTTGAAGCTTTCTTT.

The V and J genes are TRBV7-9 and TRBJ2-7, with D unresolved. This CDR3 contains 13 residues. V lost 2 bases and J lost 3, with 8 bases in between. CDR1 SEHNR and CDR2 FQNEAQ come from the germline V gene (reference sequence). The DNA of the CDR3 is TGTGCCAGCAGCTTACCGACAAACTACGAGCAGTACTTC. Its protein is CASSLPTNYEQYF.

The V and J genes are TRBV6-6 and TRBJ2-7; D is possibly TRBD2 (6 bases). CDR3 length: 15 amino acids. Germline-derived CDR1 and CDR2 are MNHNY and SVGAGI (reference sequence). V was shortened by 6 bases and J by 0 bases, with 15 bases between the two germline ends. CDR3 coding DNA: TGTGCCAGCAGGGGGAGGACACCAAACTCCTACGAGCAGTACTTC. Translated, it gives CASRGRTPNSYEQYF.

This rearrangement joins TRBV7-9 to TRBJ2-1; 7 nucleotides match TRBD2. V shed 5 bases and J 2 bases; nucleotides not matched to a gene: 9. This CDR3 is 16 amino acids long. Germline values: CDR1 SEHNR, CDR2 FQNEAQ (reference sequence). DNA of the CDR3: TGTGCCAGCAGCGGGAGGGTCCGTTTACCCTACAATGAGCAGTTCTTC. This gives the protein CASSGRVRLPYNEQFF.

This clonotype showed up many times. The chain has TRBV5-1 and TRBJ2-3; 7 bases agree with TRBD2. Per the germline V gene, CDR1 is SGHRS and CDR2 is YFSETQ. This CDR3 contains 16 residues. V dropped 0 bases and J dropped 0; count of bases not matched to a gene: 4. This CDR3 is CASSLERGYSTDTQYF. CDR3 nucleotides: TGCGCCAGCAGCTTGGAGCGGGGCTATAGCACAGATACGCAGTATTTT.

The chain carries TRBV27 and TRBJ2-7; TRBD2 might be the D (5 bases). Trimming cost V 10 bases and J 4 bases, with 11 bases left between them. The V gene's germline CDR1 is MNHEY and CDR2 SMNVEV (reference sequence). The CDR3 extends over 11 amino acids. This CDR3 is CATGPGYEQYV. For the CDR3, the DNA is TGTGCCACCGGCCCGGGGTACGAGCAGTACGTC.

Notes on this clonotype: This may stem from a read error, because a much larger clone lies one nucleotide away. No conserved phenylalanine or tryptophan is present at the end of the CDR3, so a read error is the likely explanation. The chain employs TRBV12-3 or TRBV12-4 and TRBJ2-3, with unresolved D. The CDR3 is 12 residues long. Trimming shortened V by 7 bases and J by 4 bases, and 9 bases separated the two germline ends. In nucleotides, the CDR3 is TGTGCCAGCACCACGACCGCAGATACGCAGTATTTG. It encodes CASTTTADTQYL.

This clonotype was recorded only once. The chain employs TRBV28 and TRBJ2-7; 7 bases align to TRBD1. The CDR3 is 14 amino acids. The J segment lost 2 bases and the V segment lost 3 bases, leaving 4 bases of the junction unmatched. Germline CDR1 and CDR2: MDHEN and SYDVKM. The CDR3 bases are TGTGCCAGCAGTTTTCAGGGGGTGACCTACGAGCAGTACTTC. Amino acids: CASSFQGVTYEQYF.

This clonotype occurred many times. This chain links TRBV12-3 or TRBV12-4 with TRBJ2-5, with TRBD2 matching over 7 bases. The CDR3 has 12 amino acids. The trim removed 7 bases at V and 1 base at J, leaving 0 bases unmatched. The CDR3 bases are TGTGCCAGCACTAGCGGCCAAGAGACCCAGTACTTC. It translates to CASTSGQETQYF.

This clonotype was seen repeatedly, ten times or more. CDR3 nucleotides: TGTGCTAGTGGTTTGGTCGCCGGGCCAATCGGGGAGCAGTTCTTC. This encodes CASGLVAGPIGEQFF. The V and J genes are TRBV12-5 and TRBJ2-1; D remains ambiguous. From germline, CDR1 is LGHNT and CDR2 FRNRAP. Trimming pared 0 bases from V and 10 bases from J, leaving 16 bases between. The CDR3 spans 15 residues.

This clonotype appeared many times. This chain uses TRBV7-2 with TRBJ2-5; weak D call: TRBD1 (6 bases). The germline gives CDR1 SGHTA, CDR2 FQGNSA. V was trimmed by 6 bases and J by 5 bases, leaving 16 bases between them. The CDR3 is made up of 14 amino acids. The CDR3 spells CASSPRGYRETQYF. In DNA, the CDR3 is TGTGCCAGCAGTCCAAGGGGGTATCGGGAGACCCAGTACTTC.

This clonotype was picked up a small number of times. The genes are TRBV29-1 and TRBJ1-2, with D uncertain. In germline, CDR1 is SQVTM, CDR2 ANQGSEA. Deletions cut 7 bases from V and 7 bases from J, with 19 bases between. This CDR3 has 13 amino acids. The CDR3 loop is CSAEKPERTGYTF. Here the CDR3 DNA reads TGCAGCGCTGAGAAACCAGAGCGAACTGGCTACACCTTC. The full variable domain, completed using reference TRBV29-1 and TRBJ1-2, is SAVISQKPSRDICQRGTSLTIQCQVDSQVTMMFWYRQQPGQSLTLIATANQGSEATYESGFVIDKFPISRPNLTFSTLTVSNMSPEDSSIYLCSAEKPERTGYTFGSGTRLTVV.